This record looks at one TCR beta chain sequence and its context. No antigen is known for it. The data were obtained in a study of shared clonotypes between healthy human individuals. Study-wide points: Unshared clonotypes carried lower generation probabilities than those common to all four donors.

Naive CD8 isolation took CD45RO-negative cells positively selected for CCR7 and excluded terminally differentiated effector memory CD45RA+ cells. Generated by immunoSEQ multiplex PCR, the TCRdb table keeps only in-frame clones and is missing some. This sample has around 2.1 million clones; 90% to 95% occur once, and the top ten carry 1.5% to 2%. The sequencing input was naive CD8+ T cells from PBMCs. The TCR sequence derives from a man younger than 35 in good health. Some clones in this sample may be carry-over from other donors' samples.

CDR3 residues: CASSSLGQTSYNEQFF. The DNA of the CDR3 is TGTGCCAGCAGCTCCCTGGGACAGACCTCCTACAATGAGCAGTTCTTC. The rearrangement uses TRBV7-9 and TRBJ2-1; 7 bases are shared with TRBD1. With V trimmed by 4 bases and J by 0 bases, 6 bases remained unmatched. CDR1 and CDR2 from the germline V gene are SEHNR and FQNEAQ (reference sequence). The length of the CDR3 is 16 residues.